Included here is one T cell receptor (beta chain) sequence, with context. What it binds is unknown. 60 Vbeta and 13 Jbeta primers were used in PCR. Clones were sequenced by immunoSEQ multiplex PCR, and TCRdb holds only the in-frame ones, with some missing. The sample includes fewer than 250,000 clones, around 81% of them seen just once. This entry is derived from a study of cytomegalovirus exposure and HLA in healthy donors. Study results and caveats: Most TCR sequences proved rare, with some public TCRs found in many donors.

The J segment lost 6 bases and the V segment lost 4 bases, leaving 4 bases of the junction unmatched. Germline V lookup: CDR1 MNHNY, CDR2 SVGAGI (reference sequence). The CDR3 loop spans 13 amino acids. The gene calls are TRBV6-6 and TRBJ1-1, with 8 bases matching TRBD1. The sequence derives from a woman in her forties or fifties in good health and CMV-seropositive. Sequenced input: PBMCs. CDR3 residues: CASSLSQGAEAFF. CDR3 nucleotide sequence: TGTGCCAGCAGTTTGTCACAGGGGGCTGAAGCTTTCTTT.